The next 21 T cell receptor beta chains were all read from a single sample in a study of CD8 T cells in ankylosing spondylitis. Regarding the study as a whole: Characteristic, it appeared, of ankylosing spondylitis blood was a TCR beta motif of eight or nine highly homologous variants.

Which antigens these TCRs recognize remains unknown. TCRdb recomputed calls from the 5' RACE reads with MiXCR, one row per CDR3 protein. The sample lists 200,000 to 250,000 distinct CDR3 sequences; 15% to 20% were seen once. Material for sequencing was blood, either unsorted or a sorted T cell fraction (not recorded which). The receptors shown here come from a male donor with ankylosing spondylitis.

The rearrangement joins TRBV5-6 to TRBJ2-3, with TRBD1 as a possible D gene (6 bases). The CDR3 is made up of 15 amino acids. V lost 0 bases, J lost 1 base, and 9 bases lay in between. CDR1 and CDR2 from the germline V gene are SGHDT and YYEEEE. The CDR3 DNA follows: TGTGCCAGCAGCTTGGGAGGGGGAGGCACAGATACGCAGTATTTT. Protein: CASSLGGGGTDTQYF.

This clonotype showed up many times. The chain carries TRBV5-1 and TRBJ1-1; D possibly corresponds to TRBD1 (6 bases). Looked up from germline, CDR1 is SGHRS and CDR2 is YFSETQ. The CDR3 totals 15 residues. The V and J ends lost 0 bases and 0 bases respectively, with 9 bases between them. CDR3 nucleotides: TGCGCCAGCAGCTTGGAAGGGGGGATGAACACTGAAGCTTTCTTT. This sequence encodes CASSLEGGMNTEAFF.

This clonotype has just a few counts. This chain uses TRBV7-9 with TRBJ2-1; 7 bases match TRBD1. CDR1 and CDR2 from the germline V gene are SEHNR and FQNEAQ (reference sequence). This CDR3 is 16 amino acids long. V lost 5 bases, J lost 1 base, and 8 bases stayed unmatched. The CDR3 bases are TGTGCCAGCAGCAGTACGACAGGGCTATCCTACAATGAGCAGTTCTTC. It translates to CASSSTTGLSYNEQFF.

This clonotype was seen many times. CDR3 DNA: TGCAGCGTTGACCCGGGACGAATTATGTATGAGCAGTTCTTC. Amino acid sequence: CSVDPGRIMYEQFF. The rearrangement links TRBV29-1 to TRBJ2-1, with D tentatively TRBD1 or TRBD2 (5 bases each). With 3 bases removed from V and 8 bases from J, the gap between germline ends came to 17 bases. The CDR3 runs to 14 residues. Germline CDR1 reads SQVTM; CDR2 reads ANQGSEA.

This clonotype has more than one count but fewer than ten. The genes are TRBV10-2 and TRBJ1-1; the D gene is possibly TRBD1 (6 bases). CDR1 and CDR2 (germline): WSHSY, SAAADI. V lost 3 bases, J lost 5 bases, and 10 bases lay in between. The CDR3 has 13 residues. CDR3: CASSDPRGTEAFF. The CDR3 coding sequence is TGCGCCAGCAGTGACCCCAGGGGAACTGAAGCTTTCTTT.

This clonotype was seen a handful of times. The CDR3, as DNA: TGTGCCAGCAGCCCCTGGGACAGGGGGTGGGAGCAGTTCTTC. It translates to CASSPWDRGWEQFF. The genes are TRBV14 and TRBJ2-1; 11 bases map to TRBD1. The V gene's germline CDR1 is SGHDN and CDR2 FVKESK. This CDR3 comprises 14 residues. After removal of 4 bases from V and 10 bases from J, the junction contained 6 bases not matched to a gene.

Comments on this clonotype: This clone may be a read error of a much larger clone one base away. The rearrangement links TRBV7-3 to TRBJ1-5, with D perhaps matching TRBD1 (5 bases). This CDR3 contains 13 residues. Looked up from germline, CDR1 is SGHTA and CDR2 is FQGTGA. The DNA for the CDR3 is TGTGCCAGCAGTTTCCGGGGCAATCAGCTCCAGCATTTT. Protein sequence: CASSFRGNQLQHF.

This rearrangement joins TRBV27 to TRBJ2-3; D is perhaps TRBD1 (5 bases). V lost 6 bases to trimming and J lost 0 bases, with 10 bases between them. The CDR3 sequence is 14 residues long. Germline-derived CDR1 and CDR2 are MNHEY and SMNVEV (reference sequence). This CDR3 reads CASRAGYSTDTQYF. The CDR3 DNA sequence: TGTGCCAGCAGGGCAGGGTATAGCACAGATACGCAGTATTTT.

The CDR3 bases are TGTGCCAGCAAACGACAGGGCCTCCCCTACGAGCAGTACTTC. Its translation is CASKRQGLPYEQYF. The chain uses TRBV28 and TRBJ2-7, with 7 bases fitting TRBD1. Germline lookup yields CDR1 MDHEN and CDR2 SYDVKM. This CDR3 is built from 14 residues. After removal of 7 bases from V and 2 bases from J, the junction contained 8 bases not matched to a gene. The whole variable domain, remainder taken from reference TRBV28 and TRBJ2-7, is DVKVTQSSRYLVKRTGEKVFLECVQDMDHENMFWYRQDPGLGLRLIYFSYDVKMKEKGDIPEGYSVSREKKERFSLILESASTNQTSMYLCASKRQGLPYEQYFGPGTRLTVT.

The rearrangement joins TRBV10-2 to TRBJ2-4, with 8 positions matching TRBD1. CDR1 is WSHSY and CDR2 is SAAADI in the germline V gene. This CDR3 comprises 14 residues. With V trimmed by 2 bases and J by 8 bases, 5 bases remained unmatched. The CDR3 DNA reads as TGCGCCAGCAGTGAGGACAGGGGCTGGGACATTCAGTACTTC. Its protein product is CASSEDRGWDIQYF.

This clonotype has a handful of counts. The chain carries TRBV28 and TRBJ2-7; a weak D match, TRBD1 (6 bases). The CDR3 covers 15 residues. The V gene lost 4 bases and the J gene lost 0 bases, with 13 bases spanning the gap. Germline-derived CDR1 and CDR2 are MDHEN and SYDVKM. As DNA, the CDR3 is TGTGCCAGCAGTTCGCGACAGGAGTACTCCTACGAGCAGTACTTC. Translation gives CASSSRQEYSYEQYF.

In its sample, this clonotype was seen a few times. The V gene is TRBV6-1, the J gene TRBJ1-2; 7 bases match TRBD1. The V gene's germline CDR1 is MNHNS and CDR2 SASEGT. V gave up 9 bases and J gave up 4 bases; unmatched junction bases: 11. The CDR3 extends over 14 amino acids. CDR3 in amino acids: CASWGRGRVYGYTF. In DNA, the CDR3 is TGTGCCAGTTGGGGGAGGGGGCGCGTCTATGGCTACACCTTC.

In this sample, this clonotype turned up a few times. This chain joins TRBV5-6 and TRBJ2-5; TRBD2 matches 13 bases. The germline CDR1 and CDR2 sequences are SGHDT and YYEEEE. This CDR3 is built from 16 residues. The V segment lost 4 bases and the J segment 5 bases; nucleotides outside the gene matches: 8. The CDR3 nucleotides are TGTGCCAGCAGCCAAGAAACTAGCGGGAGGGCCGAGACCCAGTACTTC. Encoded protein: CASSQETSGRAETQYF. The full variable domain, its missing parts supplied by reference TRBV5-6 and TRBJ2-5, is DAGVTQSPTHLIKTRGQQVTLRCSPKSGHDTVSWYQQALGQGPQFIFQYYEEEERQRGNFPDRFSGHQFPNYSSELNVNALLLGDSALYLCASSQETSGRAETQYFGPGTRLLVL.

This clonotype was recorded a few times. The gene calls are TRBV4-3 and TRBJ2-1; the D is unclear. Trimming removed 0 bases at V and 4 bases at J, with 7 bases between. This CDR3 spans 14 amino acids. CDR1 and CDR2 (germline): LGHNA, YSLEER. The CDR3 nucleotides read TGCGCCAGCAGCCAAGATGTGGGTTACAATGAGCAGTTCTTC. Translation: CASSQDVGYNEQFF.

This clonotype was picked up many times. V gene TRBV12-3 or TRBV12-4 combines with J gene TRBJ2-1; 12 positions agree with TRBD2. V was pared by 8 bases and J by 7 bases, with 6 bases of the junction left unmatched. The CDR3 spans 14 residues. In nucleotides, the CDR3 is TGTGCCAGCCATACTAGCGGGGGGAAAAATGAGCAGTTCTTC. Its translation is CASHTSGGKNEQFF.

This clonotype was counted only a few times. This sequence joins TRBV27 and TRBJ1-5, with D uncertain. From germline, CDR1 is MNHEY and CDR2 SMNVEV (reference sequence). This CDR3 is 15 amino acids long. The V and J ends lost 0 bases and 7 bases respectively, with 13 bases between them. CDR3 in DNA: TGTGCCAGCAGTTTATCGGCAAGAAACGGGCAGCCCCAGCATTTT. This codes for CASSLSARNGQPQHF.

The sample holds a few counts of this clonotype. The chain is built from TRBV6-1 and TRBJ1-4, with D tentatively TRBD1 (5 bases). The ends were cut back, 1 base at V and 12 bases at J, with 6 bases in the middle. Per the germline V gene, CDR1 is MNHNS and CDR2 is SASEGT. This CDR3 has 11 amino acids. The CDR3 is CASSEGGELFF. The CDR3 DNA reads as TGTGCCAGCAGTGAAGGAGGGGAACTGTTTTTT.

The rearrangement uses TRBV12-3 or TRBV12-4 and TRBJ1-6, with D uncertain. This CDR3 is 17 amino acids long. The V gene lost 3 bases and the J gene lost 1 base, with 13 bases spanning the gap. The CDR3 sequence is CASSFRLGESYNSPLHF. Written as DNA, the CDR3 is TGTGCCAGCAGTTTTCGGCTTGGGGAGTCCTATAATTCACCCCTCCACTTT.

This chain uses TRBV5-6 with TRBJ2-1; tentative D call: TRBD2 (6 bases). Germline values: CDR1 SGHDT, CDR2 YYEEEE. The CDR3 spans 13 residues. V lost 2 bases and J lost 6, with 9 bases in between. The CDR3 DNA is TGTGCCAGCAGCTTCGGAGGGGCCAATGAGCAGTTCTTC. It codes for CASSFGGANEQFF.

The rearrangement links TRBV7-9 to TRBJ2-2, with D possibly being TRBD1 or TRBD2 (5 bases each). This CDR3 has 15 residues. Germline V gene lookup returns CDR1 SEHNR and CDR2 FQNEAQ (reference sequence). Trimming pared 5 bases from V and 0 bases from J, leaving 10 bases between. CDR3: CASSPGPTNTGELFF. The CDR3 DNA reads as TGTGCCAGCAGCCCGGGACCGACGAACACCGGGGAGCTGTTTTTT. Full variable domain (remainder filled in from reference TRBV7-9 and TRBJ2-2): DTGVSQNPRHKITKRGQNVTFRCDPISEHNRLYWYRQTLGQGPEFLTYFQNEAQLEKSRLLSDRFSAERPKGSFSTLEIQRTEQGDSAMYLCASSPGPTNTGELFFGEGSRLTVL.

Only a few counts were recorded for this clonotype. V and J are TRBV27 and TRBJ1-6; TRBD1 agrees at 7 bases. CDR1 and CDR2 from the germline V gene are MNHEY and SMNVEV (reference sequence). The CDR3 has 13 amino acids. V shed 8 bases and J 12 bases; nucleotides not matched to a gene: 10. The CDR3 here is CASSQGGDLPLHF. As DNA, the CDR3 is TGTGCCAGCTCCCAGGGGGGGGATCTACCCCTCCACTTT.